Listed below are T cell receptor beta chains from one sample, sequenced in a study of OX40 agonist ivuxolimab in advanced cancers. Repertoires were generated with immunoSEQ multiplex PCR, while TCRdb's copy carries only in-frame clones and drops some. In the table there are tens of thousands of clones, about 84% of which are singletons. Specimen: CD4+ or CD8+ T cells sorted from blood, collected in a trial of the OX40 agonist ivuxolimab. The origin of the receptors is an adult with an advanced solid tumor such as melanoma, head and neck, liver or kidney cancer. Each CDR3 is given with its conserved first and last residue. The D gene is left open where the match is weak. Rows may omit the clone size; those that give it use once, few, many or a size class.

>TRBV28|15|TRBJ2-5|NA|few
CASSFRQGRGKTQYF
TGTGCCAGCAGCTTTCGACAGGGGCGGGGGAAGACCCAGTACTTC
>TRBV25-1|16|TRBJ2-3|TRBD2|few
CASSETLAGDTDTQYF
TGTGCCAGCAGTGAGACCCTAGCGGGAGACACAGATACGCAGTATTTT
>TRBV27|14|TRBJ1-6|NA|NA
CASRRESYNSPLHF
TGTGCCAGCCGCAGGGAATCCTATAATTCACCCCTCCACTTT
>TRBV19|16|TRBJ2-3|TRBD2|NA
CASSIKLAGDSDTQYF
TGTGCCAGTAGTATCAAACTAGCGGGGGACTCAGATACGCAGTATTTT
>TRBV4-2|16|TRBJ1-6|NA|NA
CASSLGHSSYNSPLHF
TGTGCCAGCAGCTTGGGACATAGCTCCTATAATTCACCCCTCCACTTT
>TRBV7-6|15|TRBJ1-6|TRBD1|NA
CASSGSGTADSPLHF
TGTGCCAGCAGCGGATCCGGGACAGCAGATTCACCCCTCCACTTT
>TRBV5-1|15|TRBJ1-5|NA|NA
CASSLGEGFGQPQHF
TGCGCCAGCAGCTTGGGGGAGGGTTTTGGTCAGCCCCAGCATTTT
>TRBV6-1|13|TRBJ2-7|NA|NA
CASSSQGGYEQYF
TGTGCCAGCAGCTCCCAGGGAGGCTACGAGCAGTACTTC
>TRBV19|15|TRBJ2-2|NA|NA
CASSISRPDTGELFF
TGTGCCAGTAGTATAAGTCGGCCGGACACCGGGGAGCTGTTTTTT
>TRBV4-1|16|TRBJ1-4|NA|once
CASSQVLARVNEKLFF
TGCGCCAGCAGCCAAGTTCTGGCCAGAGTAAATGAAAAACTGTTTTTT
>TRBV20-1|11|TRBJ1-2|NA|NA
CISHGAYGYTF
TGCATTTCCCACGGGGCTTATGGCTACACCTTC
>TRBV11-2|14|TRBJ1-4|NA|NA
CASSLGRGNEKLFF
TGTGCCAGCAGCTTAGGCAGGGGTAATGAAAAACTGTTTTTT
>TRBV30|13|TRBJ1-1|NA|NA
CAWSVEGRTEAFF
TGTGCCTGGAGTGTAGAGGGAAGGACTGAAGCTTTCTTT
>TRBV7-2|13|TRBJ1-2|NA|NA
CASTHPGVGGYTF
TGTGCCAGCACCCACCCGGGGGTCGGAGGCTACACCTTC
>TRBV6-1|11|TRBJ2-2|NA|NA
CARGDTGELFF
TGTGCTCGAGGGGACACCGGGGAGCTGTTTTTT
>TRBV12-5|13|TRBJ1-2|TRBD1|NA
CVTTGTGNYGYTF
TGTGTTACGACAGGGACCGGTAACTATGGCTACACCTTC
>TRBV6-1|12|TRBJ2-7|NA|NA
CASSDAIYEQYF
TGTGCCAGCAGCGACGCCATTTACGAGCAGTACTTC
>TRBV16|14|TRBJ2-7|TRBD1|NA
CASSQGDRGYEQYF
TGTGCCAGCAGCCAAGGAGACAGGGGTTACGAGCAGTACTTC
>TRBV9|14|TRBJ2-7|NA|NA
CASSPEHSPYEQYF
TGTGCCAGCAGCCCAGAACACAGTCCCTACGAGCAGTACTTC
>TRBV9|13|TRBJ1-2|NA|NA
CASSVAGGIGYTF
TGTGCCAGCAGCGTAGCTGGGGGCATCGGCTACACCTTC
>TRBV30|13|TRBJ2-5|NA|NA
CAWSDTGRETQYF
TGTGCCTGGAGTGACACAGGGAGGGAGACCCAGTACTTC
>TRBV7-8|20|TRBJ2-7|NA|NA
CASSFRRGGRRKRSSYEQYF
TGTGCCAGCAGCTTTCGGAGGGGGGGGCGTCGTAAAAGGAGCTCCTACGAGCAGTACTTC
>TRBV6-1|16|TRBJ1-2|NA|few
CASSEAAFGTGYGYTF
TGTGCCAGCAGTGAAGCGGCCTTTGGTACAGGCTATGGCTACACCTTC
>TRBV1|20|TRBJ1-1|NA|NA
CTSSQGRRWGVACWNTEAFF
TGCACCAGCAGCCAAGGCAGACGTTGGGGGGTCGCATGCTGGAACACTGAAGCTTTCTTT
>TRBV6-5|13|TRBJ1-6|NA|NA
CASREDINSPLHF
TGTGCCAGCAGGGAGGACATAAATTCACCCCTCCACTTT
>TRBV28|17|TRBJ2-6|NA|NA
CASSLGPSDSGANVLTF
TGTGCCAGCAGTTTAGGGCCGTCGGACTCTGGGGCCAACGTCCTGACTTTC
>TRBV7-2|15|TRBJ2-2|NA|NA
CASSHSGALTGELFF
TGTGCCAGCAGCCACTCGGGCGCTTTGACCGGGGAGCTGTTTTTT
>TRBV9|14|TRBJ2-1|TRBD1|once
CASSAPGRGQEQFF
TGTGCCAGCAGCGCCCCCGGCAGGGGGCAGGAGCAGTTCTTC
>TRBV7-2|13|TRBJ1-2|NA|NA
CASSLAGKDGYTF
TGTGCCAGCAGCTTAGCGGGAAAGGACGGCTACACCTTC
>TRBV4-3|14|TRBJ2-7|NA|NA
CASSQGRGPYEQYF
TGCGCCAGCAGCCAAGGGCGGGGACCCTACGAGCAGTACTTC
>TRBV28|13|TRBJ2-3|NA|NA
CASRPQGRDTQYF
TGTGCCAGCAGGCCCCAGGGGAGAGATACGCAGTATTTT
>TRBV6-1|12|TRBJ1-1|NA|NA
CASTKGEGEAFF
TGTGCCAGCACCAAAGGAGAGGGAGAAGCTTTCTTT
>TRBV6-5|14|TRBJ1-1|TRBD1|NA
CASSYRTGGTEAFF
TGTGCCAGCAGTTACCGAACAGGGGGCACTGAAGCTTTCTTT
>TRBV11-2|14|TRBJ1-3|TRBD1|once
CASSPRTGGNTIYF
TGTGCCAGCAGCCCACGGACAGGAGGAAACACCATATATTTT
>TRBV28|15|TRBJ1-2|NA|NA
CASSWGHFTTYGYTF
TGTGCCAGCAGTTGGGGCCACTTTACTACGTATGGCTACACCTTC
>TRBV5-5|16|TRBJ1-2|NA|NA
CASSLQAGQTNYGYTF
TGTGCCAGCAGCTTGCAGGCCGGACAGACTAACTATGGCTACACCTTC
>TRBV11-1|13|TRBJ1-5|NA|NA
CASSLGQAEPQHF
TGTGCCAGCAGCTTAGGTCAGGCCGAGCCCCAGCATTTT
>TRBV19|14|TRBJ1-2|TRBD1|NA
CASSHDRGNYGYTF
TGTGCCAGTAGCCACGACAGGGGGAACTATGGCTACACCTTC
>TRBV6-5|15|TRBJ1-2|TRBD1|once
CASSSPRTGNYGYTF
TGTGCCAGCAGTTCTCCCAGGACAGGGAACTATGGCTACACCTTC
>TRBV5-5|13|TRBJ1-5|NA|NA
CASSLDSNQPQHF
TGTGCCAGCAGCTTGGACAGCAATCAGCCCCAGCATTTT
>TRBV4-2|17|TRBJ2-2|NA|NA
CASSQDLGRMNTGELFF
TGTGCCAGCAGCCAAGATCTCGGGCGGATGAACACCGGGGAGCTGTTTTTT
>TRBV14|13|TRBJ2-7|NA|NA
CASSPPGGNEQYF
TGTGCCAGCAGCCCACCTGGGGGGAACGAGCAGTACTTC
>TRBV11-1|14|TRBJ1-6|NA|NA
CASSLRVLGSPLHF
TGTGCCAGCAGCTTGAGGGTACTGGGTTCACCCCTCCACTTT
>TRBV13|16|TRBJ2-4|NA|NA
CASSLGSGGIKNIQYF
TGTGCCAGCAGCTTAGGTAGTGGGGGCATCAAAAACATTCAGTACTTC
>TRBV5-1|17|TRBJ1-4|TRBD1|few
CASSARARGQGWEKLFF
TGCGCCAGCAGCGCGCGGGCTCGAGGACAGGGTTGGGAAAAACTGTTTTTT
>TRBV7-3|15|TRBJ2-3|TRBD2|NA
CASSLRGDTGDTQYF
TGTGCCAGCAGCTTGCGGGGGGATACAGGGGATACGCAGTATTTT
>TRBV9|18|TRBJ1-3|TRBD1|NA
CASSAVTGTALSGNTIYF
TGTGCCAGCAGCGCGGTGACCGGGACAGCCCTCTCTGGAAACACCATATATTTT
>TRBV27|16|TRBJ1-4|TRBD1|NA
CASSLRETGWSEKLFF
TGTGCCAGCAGTCTCCGGGAGACAGGGTGGTCGGAAAAACTGTTTTTT
>TRBV5-6|17|TRBJ2-2|TRBD2|NA
CASSFQLAGVETGELFF
TGTGCCAGCAGCTTCCAACTAGCGGGGGTTGAGACCGGGGAGCTGTTTTTT